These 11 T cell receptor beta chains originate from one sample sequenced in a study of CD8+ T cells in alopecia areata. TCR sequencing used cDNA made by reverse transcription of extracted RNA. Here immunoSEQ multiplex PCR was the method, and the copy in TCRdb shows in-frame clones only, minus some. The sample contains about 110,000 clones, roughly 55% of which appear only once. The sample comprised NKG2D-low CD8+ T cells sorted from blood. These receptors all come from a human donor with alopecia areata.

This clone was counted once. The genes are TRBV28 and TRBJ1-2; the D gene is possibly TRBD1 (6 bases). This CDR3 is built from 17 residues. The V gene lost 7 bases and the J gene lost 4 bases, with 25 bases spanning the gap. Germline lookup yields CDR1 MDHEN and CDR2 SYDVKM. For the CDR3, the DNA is TGTGCCAGCACCCTTATGGGAGGAGGGGGTCTTATCTATGGCTACACCTTC. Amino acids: CASTLMGGGGLIYGYTF.

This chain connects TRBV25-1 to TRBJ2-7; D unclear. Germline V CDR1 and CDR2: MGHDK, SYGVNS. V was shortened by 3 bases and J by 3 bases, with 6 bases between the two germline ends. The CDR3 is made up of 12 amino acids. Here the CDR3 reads CASSDPGYEQYF. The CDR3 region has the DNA TGTGCCAGCAGTGACCCAGGCTACGAGCAGTACTTC.

The DNA for the CDR3 is TGTGCCAGCGGCACAGATACGCAGTATTTT. Translation: CASGTDTQYF. The chain uses TRBV6-5 and TRBJ2-3; no clear D. V lost 8 bases to trimming and J lost 1 base, with 1 base between them. Germline CDR1 and CDR2: MNHEY and SVGAGI. The CDR3 covers 10 residues.

CDR3 region: CASSEAPGGASSYEQYF. In DNA form, the CDR3 reads TGTGCCAGCAGTGAAGCCCCAGGTGGAGCGAGCTCCTACGAGCAGTACTTC. The chain is built from TRBV6-1 and TRBJ2-7; D uncertain. The CDR3 runs 17 residues. V lost 0 bases, J lost 0 bases, and 15 bases lay in between. In germline, CDR1 is MNHNS, CDR2 SASEGT.

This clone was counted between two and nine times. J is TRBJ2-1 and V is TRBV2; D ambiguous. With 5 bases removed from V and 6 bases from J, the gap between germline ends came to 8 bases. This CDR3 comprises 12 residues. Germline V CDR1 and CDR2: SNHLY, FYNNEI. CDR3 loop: CASSPISNEQFF. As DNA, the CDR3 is TGTGCCAGCAGTCCGATTTCCAATGAGCAGTTCTTC.

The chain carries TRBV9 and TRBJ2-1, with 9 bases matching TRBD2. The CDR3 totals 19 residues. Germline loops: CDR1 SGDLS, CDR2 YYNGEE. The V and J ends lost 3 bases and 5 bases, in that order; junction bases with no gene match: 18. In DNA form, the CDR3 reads TGTGCCAGCAGCGGACCGCCAGGAGGACTAGCGAGAACCCACAATGAGCAGTTCTTC. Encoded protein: CASSGPPGGLARTHNEQFF.

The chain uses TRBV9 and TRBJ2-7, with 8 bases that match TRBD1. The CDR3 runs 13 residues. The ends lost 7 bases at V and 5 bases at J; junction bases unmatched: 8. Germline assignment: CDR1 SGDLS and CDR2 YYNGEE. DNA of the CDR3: TGTGCCAGCTCTGGGGACAGGAACCACGAGCAGTACTTC. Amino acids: CASSGDRNHEQYF.

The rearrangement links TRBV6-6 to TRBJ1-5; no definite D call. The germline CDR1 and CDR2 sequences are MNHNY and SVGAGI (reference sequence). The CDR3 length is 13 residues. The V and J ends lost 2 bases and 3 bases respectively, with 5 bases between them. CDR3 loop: CASSYRFNQPQHF. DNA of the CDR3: TGTGCCAGCAGTTACAGGTTCAATCAGCCCCAGCATTTT.

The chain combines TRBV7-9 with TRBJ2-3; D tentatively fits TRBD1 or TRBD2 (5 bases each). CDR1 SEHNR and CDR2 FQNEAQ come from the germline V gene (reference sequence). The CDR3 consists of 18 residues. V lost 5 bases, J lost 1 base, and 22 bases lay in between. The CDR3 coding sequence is TGTGCCAGCAGCCCCAGGATAGCGCAGGGCAGGGGCACAGATACGCAGTATTTT. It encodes CASSPRIAQGRGTDTQYF. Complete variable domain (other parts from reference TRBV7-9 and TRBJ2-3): DTGVSQNPRHKITKRGQNVTFRCDPISEHNRLYWYRQTLGQGPEFLTYFQNEAQLEKSRLLSDRFSAERPKGSFSTLEIQRTEQGDSAMYLCASSPRIAQGRGTDTQYFGPGTRLTVL.

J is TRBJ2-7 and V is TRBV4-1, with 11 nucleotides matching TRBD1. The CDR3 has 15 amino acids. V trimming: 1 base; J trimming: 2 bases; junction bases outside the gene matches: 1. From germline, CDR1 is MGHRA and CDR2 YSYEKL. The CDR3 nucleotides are TGCGCCAGCAGCCAAGGGGGACAGGGGGCCTACGAGCAGTACTTC. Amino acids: CASSQGGQGAYEQYF.

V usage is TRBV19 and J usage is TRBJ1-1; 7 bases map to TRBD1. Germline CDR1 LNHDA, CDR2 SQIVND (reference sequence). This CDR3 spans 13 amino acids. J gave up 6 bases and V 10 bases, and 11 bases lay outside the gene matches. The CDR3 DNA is TGTGCCACCCGACAGGGAACGGTCCCTGAAGCTTTCTTT. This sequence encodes CATRQGTVPEAFF.